This TCR beta chain was recovered during a study of cytomegalovirus exposure and HLA in healthy donors. Notes on the study in general: From TCR beta sequences, most subjects' HLA-A and HLA-B alleles were reportedly predicted accurately. As a later analysis revealed, most CMV-associated TCR beta chains appeared HLA-restricted. Analyses of presence/absence relied on an assumption of roughly uniform sequencing depth across donors.

The PCR employed 60 Vbeta primers together with 13 Jbeta primers. Some clones are missing from TCRdb's copy, which holds only in-frame ones; the method was immunoSEQ multiplex PCR. The profile shows some 140,000 clones, 70% to 90% of them singletons. The germline V gene has CDR1 MDHEN and CDR2 SYDVKM. The CDR3 has 13 amino acids. V was pared by 6 bases and J by 2 bases, with 11 bases between. A single count supports this clone. Its antigen remains unknown. What was sequenced was PBMCs. The rearrangement uses TRBV28 and TRBJ2-7; the D gene is possibly TRBD2 (6 bases). The TCR sequence derives from a woman in her thirties or forties in good health and CMV-seropositive. The CDR3 DNA reads as TGTGCCAGCAGAACTCCGGGAGCCTACGAGCAGTACTTC. Encoded protein: CASRTPGAYEQYF.